This T cell receptor beta chain is drawn from a study of T cells in Graves' hyperthyroidism and ophthalmopathy. Across the study: Peripheral blood samples were taken at initial diagnosis, prior to any treatment.

Germline V gene data show CDR1 as SEHNR and CDR2 as FQNEAQ (reference sequence). CDR3 size: 15 residues. J lost 5 bases, V lost 5 bases, and 9 bases had no gene match. This clonotype was seen ten or more times. Fresh peripheral blood, 10 ml, was the source of the PBMCs. Amplified regions were TCR beta CDR3 sequences from RNA transcripts. The TCR CDR3 was amplified in a first-round RT-PCR using the HTBI primer set. MiXCR was run by TCRdb on the multiplex PCR reads, yielding one entry per CDR3 protein. The sample includes hundreds of thousands of distinct CDR3 sequences, roughly 15% of them seen just once.

This chain connects TRBV7-9 to TRBJ2-5, with TRBD2 matching 9 bases. The TCR originated in a man between 18 and 35 years old with Graves' ophthalmopathy. Source material: blood. The CDR3 DNA follows: TGTGCCAGCAGCAAGATAGCGGGAGCAGGGGAGACCCAGTACTTC. Amino acid sequence: CASSKIAGAGETQYF.